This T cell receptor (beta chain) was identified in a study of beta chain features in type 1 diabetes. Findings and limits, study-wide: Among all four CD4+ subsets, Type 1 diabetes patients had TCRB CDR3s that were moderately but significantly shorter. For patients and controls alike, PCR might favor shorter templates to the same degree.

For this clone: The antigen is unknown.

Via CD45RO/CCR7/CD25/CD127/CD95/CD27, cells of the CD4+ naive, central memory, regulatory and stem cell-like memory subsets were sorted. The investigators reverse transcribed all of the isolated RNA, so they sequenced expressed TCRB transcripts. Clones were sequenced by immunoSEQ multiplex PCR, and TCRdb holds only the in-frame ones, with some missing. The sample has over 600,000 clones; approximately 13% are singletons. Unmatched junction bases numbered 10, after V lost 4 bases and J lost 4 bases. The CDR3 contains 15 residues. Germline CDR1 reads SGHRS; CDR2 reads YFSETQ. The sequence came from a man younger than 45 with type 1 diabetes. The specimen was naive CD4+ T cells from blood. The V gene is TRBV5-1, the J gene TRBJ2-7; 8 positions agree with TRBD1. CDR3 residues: CASSRDTGTGYEQYF. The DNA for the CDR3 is TGCGCCAGCAGCAGGGATACCGGGACAGGTTACGAGCAGTACTTC.